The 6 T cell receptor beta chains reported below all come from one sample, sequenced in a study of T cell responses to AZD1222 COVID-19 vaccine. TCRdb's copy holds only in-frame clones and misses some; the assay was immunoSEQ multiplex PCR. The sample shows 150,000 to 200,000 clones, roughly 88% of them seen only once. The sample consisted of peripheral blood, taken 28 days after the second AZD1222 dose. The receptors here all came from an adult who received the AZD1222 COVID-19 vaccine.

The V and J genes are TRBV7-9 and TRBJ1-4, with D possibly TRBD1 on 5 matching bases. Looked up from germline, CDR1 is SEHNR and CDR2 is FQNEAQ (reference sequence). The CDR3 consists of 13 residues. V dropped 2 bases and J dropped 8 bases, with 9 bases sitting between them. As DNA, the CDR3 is TGTGCCAGCAGCTTAATCGGGGACGAAAAACTGTTTTTT. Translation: CASSLIGDEKLFF.

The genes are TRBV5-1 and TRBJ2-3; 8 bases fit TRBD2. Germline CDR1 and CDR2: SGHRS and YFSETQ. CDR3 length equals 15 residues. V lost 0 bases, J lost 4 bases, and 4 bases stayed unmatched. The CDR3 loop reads CASSLGAGGPDTQYF. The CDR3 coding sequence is TGCGCCAGCAGCTTGGGCGCGGGGGGTCCAGATACGCAGTATTTT.

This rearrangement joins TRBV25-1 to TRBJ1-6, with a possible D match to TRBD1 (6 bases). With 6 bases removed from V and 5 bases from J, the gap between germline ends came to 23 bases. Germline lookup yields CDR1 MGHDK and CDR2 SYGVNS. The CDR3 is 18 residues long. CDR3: CASSRGLGIGDNNSPLHF. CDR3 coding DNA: TGTGCCAGCAGCCGCGGGCTTGGGATCGGGGACAATAATTCACCCCTCCACTTT.

CDR3 amino acids: CASSKEVSRGTDTQYF. DNA for the CDR3: TGTGCCAGCAGCAAAGAAGTGTCTAGGGGCACAGATACGCAGTATTTT. The chain links TRBV21-1 to TRBJ2-3. TRBV21-1 is a listed pseudogene. CDR3 length: 16 residues.

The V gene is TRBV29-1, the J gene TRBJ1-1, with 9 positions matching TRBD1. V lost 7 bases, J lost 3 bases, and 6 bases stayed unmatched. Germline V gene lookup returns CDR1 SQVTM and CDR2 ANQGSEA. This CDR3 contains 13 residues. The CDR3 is CSAGTGLDTEAFF. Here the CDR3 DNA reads TGCAGCGCTGGGACAGGGTTGGACACTGAAGCTTTCTTT.

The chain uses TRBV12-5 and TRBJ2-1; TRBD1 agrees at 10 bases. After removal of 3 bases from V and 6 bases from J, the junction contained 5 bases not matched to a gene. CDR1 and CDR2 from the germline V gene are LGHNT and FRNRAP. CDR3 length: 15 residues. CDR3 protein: CASGLGTGVGNEQFF. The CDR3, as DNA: TGTGCTAGTGGTTTAGGGACAGGGGTGGGCAATGAGCAGTTCTTC.